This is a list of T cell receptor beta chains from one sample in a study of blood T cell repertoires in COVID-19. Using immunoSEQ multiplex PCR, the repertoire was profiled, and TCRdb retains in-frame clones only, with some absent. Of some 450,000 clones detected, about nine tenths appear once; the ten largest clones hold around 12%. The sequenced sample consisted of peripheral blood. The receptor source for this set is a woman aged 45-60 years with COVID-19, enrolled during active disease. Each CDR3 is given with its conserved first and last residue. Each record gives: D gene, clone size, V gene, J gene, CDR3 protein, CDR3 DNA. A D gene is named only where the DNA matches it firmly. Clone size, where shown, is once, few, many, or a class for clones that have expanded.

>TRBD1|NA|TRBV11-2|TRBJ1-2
CASSFTGVRGYTF
TGTGCCAGCAGCTTTACAGGGGTCAGAGGCTACACCTTC
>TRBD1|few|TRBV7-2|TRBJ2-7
CASSRAPGQGAREQYF
TGTGCCAGCAGCCGTGCACCGGGACAGGGGGCGAGAGAGCAGTACTTC
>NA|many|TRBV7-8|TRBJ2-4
CASSLGLATQDIQYF
TGTGCCAGCAGCTTAGGGCTAGCAACCCAGGACATTCAGTACTTC
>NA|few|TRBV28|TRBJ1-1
CASSFIRHLNTEAFF
TGTGCCAGCAGTTTTATACGACACCTGAACACTGAAGCTTTCTTT
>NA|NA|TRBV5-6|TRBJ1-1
CASSTRTEAFF
TGTGCCAGCAGCACTAGGACTGAAGCTTTCTTT
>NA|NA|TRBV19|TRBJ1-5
CASSRQGNSNQPQHF
TGTGCCAGTAGTAGGCAGGGCAATAGCAATCAGCCCCAGCATTTT
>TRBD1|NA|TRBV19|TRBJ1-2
CASKSQGQNYGYTF
TGTGCCAGTAAGTCACAGGGGCAAAACTATGGCTACACCTTC
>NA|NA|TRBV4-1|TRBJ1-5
CASSQGPTPAYNQPQHF
TGCGCCAGCAGCCAAGGCCCGACACCTGCTTACAATCAGCCCCAGCATTTT
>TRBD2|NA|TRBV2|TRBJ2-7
CASTLTTSYGVEQYF
TGTGCCAGCACCCTAACGACTAGCTATGGGGTGGAGCAGTACTTC
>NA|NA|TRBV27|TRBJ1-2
CASSLSAGNYGYTF
TGTGCCAGCAGTTTATCAGCGGGTAACTATGGCTACACCTTC
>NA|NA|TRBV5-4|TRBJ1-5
CASSSDPGMPQHF
TGTGCCAGCAGCTCGGATCCGGGTATGCCCCAGCATTTT
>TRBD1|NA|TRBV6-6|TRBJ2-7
CASRSGTGGSYEQYF
TGTGCCAGCAGGTCCGGGACAGGGGGTTCCTACGAGCAGTACTTC
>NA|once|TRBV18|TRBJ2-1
CASSHTGGGTIYNEQFF
TGTGCCAGCTCACACACAGGGGGGGGGACTATCTACAATGAGCAGTTCTTC
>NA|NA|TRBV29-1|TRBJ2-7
CSVEVAASYEQYF
TGCAGCGTTGAAGTAGCGGCCTCCTACGAGCAGTACTTC
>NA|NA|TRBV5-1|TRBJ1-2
CASSLLEHYGYTF
TGCGCCAGCAGCTTACTGGAGCACTATGGCTACACCTTC
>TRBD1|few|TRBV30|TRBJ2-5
CAWSARTGRETQYF
TGTGCCTGGAGTGCCCGGACAGGGAGGGAGACCCAGTACTTC
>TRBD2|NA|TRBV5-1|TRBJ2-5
CASSLGGSILGETQYF
TGCGCCAGCAGCTTGGGCGGGAGTATTCTGGGAGAGACCCAGTACTTC
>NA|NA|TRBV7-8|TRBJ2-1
CASSLFFDEQFF
TGTGCCAGCAGCTTATTTTTCGATGAGCAGTTCTTC
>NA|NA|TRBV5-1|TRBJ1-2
CASSLGLGTRYGYTF
TGCGCCAGCAGCTTGGGCCTCGGGACAAGATATGGCTACACCTTC
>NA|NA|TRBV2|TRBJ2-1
CASSEEAGFGEQFF
TGTGCCAGCAGTGAAGAGGCAGGATTCGGTGAGCAGTTCTTC
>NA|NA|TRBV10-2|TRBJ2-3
CASSLAAPADTQYF
TGCGCCAGCAGCCTAGCAGCCCCCGCAGATACGCAGTATTTT
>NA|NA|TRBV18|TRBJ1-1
CASSPWTEASEAFF
TGTGCCAGCTCACCATGGACAGAGGCTTCTGAAGCTTTCTTT
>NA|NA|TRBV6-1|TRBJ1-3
CASSDGEPLRHGNTIYF
TGTGCCAGCAGTGACGGGGAGCCTCTGCGTCACGGAAACACCATATATTTT
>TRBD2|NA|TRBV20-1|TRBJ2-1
CSSQLADEQFF
TGCAGTTCCCAACTAGCGGATGAGCAGTTCTTC